This T cell receptor (beta chain) was found in a study of T cell clones after liver transplantation. CDR1 is LNHDA and CDR2 is SQIVND in the germline V gene (reference sequence). This CDR3 spans 14 amino acids. V was trimmed by 4 bases and J by 7 bases, leaving 13 bases between them. Generated by immunoSEQ multiplex PCR, the TCRdb table keeps only in-frame clones and is missing some. The sample has roughly 55,000 clones; around 84% are singletons. Sequenced material: CD4+ T cells from blood, taken before liver transplant. The TCR originated in a human donor who received a liver transplant. The chain uses TRBV19 and TRBJ2-2; D might be TRBD1 or TRBD2, each matching 6 bases. The CDR3 region has the DNA TGTGCCAGTAGTACCTTCCGGGGGCACGGGGAGCTGTTTTTT. Its protein product is CASSTFRGHGELFF.